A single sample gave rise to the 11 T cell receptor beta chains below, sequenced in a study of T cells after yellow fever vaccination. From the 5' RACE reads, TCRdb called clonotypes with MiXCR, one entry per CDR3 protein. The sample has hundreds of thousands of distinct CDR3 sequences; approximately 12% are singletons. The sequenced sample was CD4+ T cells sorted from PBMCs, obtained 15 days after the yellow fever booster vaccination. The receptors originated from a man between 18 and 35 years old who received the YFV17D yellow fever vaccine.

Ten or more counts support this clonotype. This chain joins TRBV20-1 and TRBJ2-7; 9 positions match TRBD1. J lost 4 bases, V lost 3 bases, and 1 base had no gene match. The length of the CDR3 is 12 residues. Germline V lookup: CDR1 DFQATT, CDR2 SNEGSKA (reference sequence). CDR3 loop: CSARGTGYEQYF. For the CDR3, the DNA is TGCAGTGCTAGGGGGACAGGGTACGAGCAGTACTTC.

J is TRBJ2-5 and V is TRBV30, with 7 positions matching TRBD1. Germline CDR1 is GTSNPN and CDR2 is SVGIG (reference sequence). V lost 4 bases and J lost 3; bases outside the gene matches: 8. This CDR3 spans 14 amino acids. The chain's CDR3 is CAWTRRDRKETQYF. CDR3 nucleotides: TGTGCCTGGACTCGACGGGACAGAAAAGAGACCCAGTACTTC.

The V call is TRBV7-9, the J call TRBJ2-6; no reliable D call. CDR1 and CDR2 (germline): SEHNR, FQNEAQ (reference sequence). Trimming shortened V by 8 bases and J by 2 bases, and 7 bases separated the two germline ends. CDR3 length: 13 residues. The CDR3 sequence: CASLSTGANVLTF. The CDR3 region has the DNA TGTGCCAGCCTTAGCACTGGGGCCAACGTCCTGACTTTC.

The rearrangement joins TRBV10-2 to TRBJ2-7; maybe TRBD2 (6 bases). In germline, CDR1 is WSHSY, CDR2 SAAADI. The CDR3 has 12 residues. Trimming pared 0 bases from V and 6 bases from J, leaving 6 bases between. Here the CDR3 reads CASSESGGEQYF. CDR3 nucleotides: TGCGCCAGCAGTGAGTCGGGAGGCGAGCAGTACTTC.

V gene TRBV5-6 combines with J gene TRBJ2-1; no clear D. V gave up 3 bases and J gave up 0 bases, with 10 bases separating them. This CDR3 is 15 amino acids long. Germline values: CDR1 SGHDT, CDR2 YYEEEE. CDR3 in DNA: TGTGCCAGCAGCTACCGGGTGAGCTCCTACAATGAGCAGTTCTTC. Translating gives CASSYRVSSYNEQFF.

The CDR3 spells CASSPPKSAHEQYF. CDR3 DNA: TGCGCCAGCAGTCCCCCGAAATCGGCGCACGAGCAGTACTTC. This chain uses TRBV23-1 with TRBJ2-7; no reliable D call. Being an ORF, TRBV23-1 has a function that is uncertain. This CDR3 spans 14 amino acids. The V and J ends lost 4 bases and 5 bases respectively, with 15 bases between them.

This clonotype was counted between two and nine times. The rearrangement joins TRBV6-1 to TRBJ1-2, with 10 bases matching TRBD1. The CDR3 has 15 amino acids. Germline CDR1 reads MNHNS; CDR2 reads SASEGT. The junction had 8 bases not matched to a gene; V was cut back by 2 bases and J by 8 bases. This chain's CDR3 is CASSELGTGDRGYTF. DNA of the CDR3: TGTGCCAGCAGTGAACTAGGGACAGGGGATCGCGGCTACACCTTC.

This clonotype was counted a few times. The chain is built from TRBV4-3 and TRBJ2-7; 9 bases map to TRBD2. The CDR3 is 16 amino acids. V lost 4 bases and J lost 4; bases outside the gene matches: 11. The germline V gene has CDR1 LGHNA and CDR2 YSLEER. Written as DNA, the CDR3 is TGCGCCAGCAGCCCCGACTTGCTAGCGGGGCTATACGAGCAGTACTTC. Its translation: CASSPDLLAGLYEQYF.

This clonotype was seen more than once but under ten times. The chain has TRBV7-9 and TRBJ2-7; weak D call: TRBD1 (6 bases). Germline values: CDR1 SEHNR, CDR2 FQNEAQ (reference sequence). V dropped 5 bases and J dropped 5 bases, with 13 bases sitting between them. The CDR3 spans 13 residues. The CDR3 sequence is CASSRRGADEQYF. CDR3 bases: TGTGCCAGCAGCCGCAGGGGAGCGGACGAGCAGTACTTC.

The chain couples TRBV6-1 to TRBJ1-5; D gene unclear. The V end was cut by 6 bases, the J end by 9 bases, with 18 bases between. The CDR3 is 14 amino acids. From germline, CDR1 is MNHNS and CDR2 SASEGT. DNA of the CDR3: TGTGCCAGCAGCTCCCTGGAGTCGACAACGCCCCAGCATTTT. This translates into CASSSLESTTPQHF.

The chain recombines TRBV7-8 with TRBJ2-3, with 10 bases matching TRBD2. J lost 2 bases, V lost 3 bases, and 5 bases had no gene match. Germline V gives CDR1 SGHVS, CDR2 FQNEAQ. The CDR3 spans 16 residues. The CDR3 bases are TGTGCCAGCAGCTTCGCTAGCGGGGGCTACACAGATACGCAGTATTTT. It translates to CASSFASGGYTDTQYF.